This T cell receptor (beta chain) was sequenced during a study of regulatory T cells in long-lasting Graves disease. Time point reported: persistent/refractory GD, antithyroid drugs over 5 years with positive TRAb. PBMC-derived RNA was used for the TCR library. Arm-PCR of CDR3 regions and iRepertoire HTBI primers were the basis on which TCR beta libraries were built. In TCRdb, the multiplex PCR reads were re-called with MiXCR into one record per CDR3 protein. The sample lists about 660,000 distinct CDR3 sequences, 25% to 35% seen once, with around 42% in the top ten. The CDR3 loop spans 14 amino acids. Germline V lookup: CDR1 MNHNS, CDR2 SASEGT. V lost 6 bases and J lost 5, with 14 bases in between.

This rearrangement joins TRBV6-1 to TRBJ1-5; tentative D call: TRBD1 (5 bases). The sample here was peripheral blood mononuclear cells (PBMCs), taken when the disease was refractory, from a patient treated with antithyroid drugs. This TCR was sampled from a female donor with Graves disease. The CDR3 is CASSSGARDQPQHF. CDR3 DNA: TGTGCCAGCAGCTCCGGGGCTAGGGATCAGCCCCAGCATTTT.